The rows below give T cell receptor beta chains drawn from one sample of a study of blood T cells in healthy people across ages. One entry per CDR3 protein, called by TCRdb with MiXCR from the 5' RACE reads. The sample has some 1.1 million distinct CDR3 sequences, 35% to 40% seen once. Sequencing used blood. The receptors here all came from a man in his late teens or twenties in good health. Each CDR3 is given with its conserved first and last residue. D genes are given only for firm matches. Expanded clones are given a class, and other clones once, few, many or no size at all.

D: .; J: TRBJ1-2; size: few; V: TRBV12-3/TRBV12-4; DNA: TGTGCCAGCAGTCAATTCGTTCGTAGGGCGAACTATGGCTACACCTTC; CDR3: CASSQFVRRANYGYTF
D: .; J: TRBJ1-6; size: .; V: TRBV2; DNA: TGTGCCAGCAGTGAAAGGAGGGTTAATTCACCCCTCCACTTT; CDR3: CASSERRVNSPLHF
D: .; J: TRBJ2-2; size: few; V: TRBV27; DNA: TGTGCCAGCAGTACGGTTGGGGGGCTTTACACCGGGGAGCTGTTTTTT; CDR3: CASSTVGGLYTGELFF
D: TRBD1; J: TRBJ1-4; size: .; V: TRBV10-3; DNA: TGTGCCATCAGTGGGGAACAGGGGCGAGAAAAACTGTTTTTT; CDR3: CAISGEQGREKLFF
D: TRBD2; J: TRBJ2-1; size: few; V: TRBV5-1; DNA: TGCGCCAGCAGCGTACTAGCGGGGCGCAATGAGCAGTTCTTC; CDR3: CASSVLAGRNEQFF
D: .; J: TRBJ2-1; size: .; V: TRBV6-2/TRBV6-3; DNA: TGTGCCAGCAGTAAGATGGGAGGTGAGCAGTTCTTC; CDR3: CASSKMGGEQFF
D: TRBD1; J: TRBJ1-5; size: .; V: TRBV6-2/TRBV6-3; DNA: TGTGCCAGCAGGGGACAGGAAAATCAGCCCCAGCATTTT; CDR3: CASRGQENQPQHF
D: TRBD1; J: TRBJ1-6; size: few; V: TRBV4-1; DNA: TGCGCCAGCAGCCAAGTCCCCGGGACAGGGAAATCACCCCTCCACTTT; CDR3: CASSQVPGTGKSPLHF
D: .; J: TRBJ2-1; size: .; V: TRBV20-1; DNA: TGCAGTGCTAGAGTGGGGCAGGGTCCCTACAATGAGCAGTTCTTC; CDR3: CSARVGQGPYNEQFF
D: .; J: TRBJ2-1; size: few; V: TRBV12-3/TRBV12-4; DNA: TGTGCCAGCGGTTTGACCTCCGACTACAATGAGCAGTTCTTC; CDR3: CASGLTSDYNEQFF
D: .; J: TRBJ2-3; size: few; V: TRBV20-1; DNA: TGCAGTGCTAGGACAAGGGAGGGGGTCACAGATACGCAGTATTTT; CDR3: CSARTREGVTDTQYF
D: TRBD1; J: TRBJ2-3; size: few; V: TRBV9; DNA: TGTGCCAGCAGCCCCCAAGGACAGGGGTTTTATCTAGCAGATACGCAGTATTTT; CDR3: CASSPQGQGFYLADTQYF
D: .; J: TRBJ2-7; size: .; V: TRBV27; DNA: TGTGCCAGCAGTTTTGGAGGTCCCTCCTACGAGCAGTACTTC; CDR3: CASSFGGPSYEQYF
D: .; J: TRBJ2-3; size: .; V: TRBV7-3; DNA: TGTGCCAGCAGCTTAACGTTTAGCACAGATACGCAGTATTTT; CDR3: CASSLTFSTDTQYF
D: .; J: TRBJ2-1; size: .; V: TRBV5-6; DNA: TGTGCCAGCAGCTGTGGGCAGGCACTTGGCAATGAGCAGTTCTTC; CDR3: CASSCGQALGNEQFF
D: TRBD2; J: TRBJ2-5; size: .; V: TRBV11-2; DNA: TGTGCCAGCAGCTTGCGGGGGGCGGACAGCCCAGAGACCCAGTACTTC; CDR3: CASSLRGADSPETQYF
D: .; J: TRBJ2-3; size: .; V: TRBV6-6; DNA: TGTGCCAGCAGCTACCGGGACTCCCTTCTAGATACGCAGTATTTT; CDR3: CASSYRDSLLDTQYF
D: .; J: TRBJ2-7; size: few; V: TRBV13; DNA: TGTGCCAGCAGCTTAGTTTCCGGGATCGAGCAGTACTTC; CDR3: CASSLVSGIEQYF
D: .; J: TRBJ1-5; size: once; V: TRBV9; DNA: TGTGCCAGCAGCCCGGGTGGTGTCGGGCAGCCCCAGCATTTT; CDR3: CASSPGGVGQPQHF
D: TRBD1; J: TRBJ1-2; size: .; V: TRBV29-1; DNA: TGCAGCGTTGGTAAACAGGGGGCGAACGGCTACACCTTC; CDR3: CSVGKQGANGYTF
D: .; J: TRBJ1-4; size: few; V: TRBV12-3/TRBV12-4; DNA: TGTGCCAGCAGTTTTTCGGGGGTCAGTAATGAAAAACTGTTTTTT; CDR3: CASSFSGVSNEKLFF
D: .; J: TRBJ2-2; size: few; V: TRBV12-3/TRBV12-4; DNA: TGTGCCAGCAGTTTAGGGGCAGCGAACACCGGGGAGCTGTTTTTT; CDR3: CASSLGAANTGELFF
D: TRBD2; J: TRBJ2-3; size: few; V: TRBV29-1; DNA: TGCAGCGCTCGGACTAGCGGGGGGTTCACAGATACGCAGTATTTT; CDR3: CSARTSGGFTDTQYF
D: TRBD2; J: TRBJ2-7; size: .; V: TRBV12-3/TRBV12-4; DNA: TGTGCCAGCAGTTTCGGGCTAGCGGGGCCTAACAATGAGCAGTACTTC; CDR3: CASSFGLAGPNNEQYF
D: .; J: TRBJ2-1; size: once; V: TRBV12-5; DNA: TGTGCTAGTGGTTTCCTAGGAGAGCAGTTCTTC; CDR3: CASGFLGEQFF
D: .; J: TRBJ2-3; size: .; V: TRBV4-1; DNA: TGCGCCAACAGCCAAGATCAACTTAGCACAGATACGCAGTATTTT; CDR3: CANSQDQLSTDTQYF
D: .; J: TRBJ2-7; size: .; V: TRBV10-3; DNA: TGTGCCATCAGTGATCCGCGGCGGGGGCCCTACAATGAGCAGTACTTC; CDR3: CAISDPRRGPYNEQYF